The entry below describes one TCR beta chain. This sample was taken from a study of blood T cell repertoires in COVID-19. Study summary: Specimens from acute and convalescent COVID-19 originated in the United States, Italy and Spain. Sample material is recorded as cDNA or gDNA derived from T cells, B-cell-depleted T cells, or PBMCs.

As processed by the authors: Amplifying reference gene primers gave estimates of nucleated cell counts. Assay: immunoSEQ multiplex PCR; the TCRdb copy retains only in-frame clones and omits some. D and trimming were read from the DNA, whereas the V and J calls and clone size are those reported in that table. The sample holds some 200,000 clones, around 84% seen once. Sequenced material: peripheral blood. The TCR comes from an older woman who had recovered from COVID-19.

The CDR3 nucleotides read TGTGCCAGCAATGACCCCAGGGGTTCCTACAATGAGCAGTTCTTC. Encoded protein: CASNDPRGSYNEQFF. This chain uses TRBV5-5 with TRBJ2-1; D possibly corresponds to TRBD1 (6 bases). V was trimmed by 6 bases and J by 1 base, leaving 14 bases between them. CDR1 is SGHKS and CDR2 is YYEKEE in the germline V gene (reference sequence). The CDR3 totals 15 residues.